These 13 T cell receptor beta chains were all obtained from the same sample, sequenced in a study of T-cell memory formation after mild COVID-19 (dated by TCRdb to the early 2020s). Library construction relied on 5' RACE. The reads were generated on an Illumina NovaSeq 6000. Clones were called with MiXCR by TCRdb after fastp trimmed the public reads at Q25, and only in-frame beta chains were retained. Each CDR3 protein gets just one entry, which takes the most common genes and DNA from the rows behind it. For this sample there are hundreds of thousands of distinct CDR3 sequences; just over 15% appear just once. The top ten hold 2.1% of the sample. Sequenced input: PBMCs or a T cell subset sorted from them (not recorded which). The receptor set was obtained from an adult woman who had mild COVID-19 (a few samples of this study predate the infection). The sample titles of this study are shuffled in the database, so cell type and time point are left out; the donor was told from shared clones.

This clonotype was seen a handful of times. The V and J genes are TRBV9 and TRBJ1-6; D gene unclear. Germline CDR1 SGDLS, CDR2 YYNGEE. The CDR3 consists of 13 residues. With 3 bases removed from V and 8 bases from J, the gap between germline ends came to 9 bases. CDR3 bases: TGTGCCAGCAGCGATTCGAGTGATTCACCCCTCCACTTT. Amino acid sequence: CASSDSSDSPLHF.

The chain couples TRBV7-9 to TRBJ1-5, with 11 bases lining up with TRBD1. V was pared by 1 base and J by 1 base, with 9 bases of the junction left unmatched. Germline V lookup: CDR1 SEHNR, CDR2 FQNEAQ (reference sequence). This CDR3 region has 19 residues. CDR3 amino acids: CASSLGTGTGGISNQPQHF. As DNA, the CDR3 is TGTGCCAGCAGCTTAGGTACCGGGACAGGGGGGATCAGCAATCAGCCCCAGCATTTT.

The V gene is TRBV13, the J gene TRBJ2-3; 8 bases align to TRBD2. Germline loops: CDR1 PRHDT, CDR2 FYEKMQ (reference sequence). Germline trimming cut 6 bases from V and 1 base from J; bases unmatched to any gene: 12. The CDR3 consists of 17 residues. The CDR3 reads CASSPGAGVRGTDTQYF. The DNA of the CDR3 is TGTGCCAGCAGTCCGGGAGCGGGAGTTCGGGGCACAGATACGCAGTATTTT.

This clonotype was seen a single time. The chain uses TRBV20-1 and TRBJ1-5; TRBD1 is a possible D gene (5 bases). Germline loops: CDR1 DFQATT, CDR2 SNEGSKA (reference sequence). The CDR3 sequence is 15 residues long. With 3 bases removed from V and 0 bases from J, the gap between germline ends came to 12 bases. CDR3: CSASIGGVSNQPQHF. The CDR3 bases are TGCAGTGCTAGTATAGGAGGGGTTAGCAATCAGCCCCAGCATTTT.

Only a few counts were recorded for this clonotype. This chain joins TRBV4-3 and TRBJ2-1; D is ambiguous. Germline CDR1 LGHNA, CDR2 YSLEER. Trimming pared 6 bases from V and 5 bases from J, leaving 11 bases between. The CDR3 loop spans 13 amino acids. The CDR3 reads CASRPDGHNEQFF. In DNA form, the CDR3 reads TGCGCCAGCAGACCCGACGGCCACAATGAGCAGTTCTTC.

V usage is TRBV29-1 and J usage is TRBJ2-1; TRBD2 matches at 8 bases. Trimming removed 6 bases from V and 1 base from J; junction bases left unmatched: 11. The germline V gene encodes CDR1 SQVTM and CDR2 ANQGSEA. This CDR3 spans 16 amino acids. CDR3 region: CSVQPRLALSYNEQFF. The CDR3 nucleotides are TGCAGCGTCCAGCCCCGACTAGCGCTATCCTACAATGAGCAGTTCTTC.

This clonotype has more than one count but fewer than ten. CDR3 in amino acids: CATSREADTQYF. The DNA of the CDR3 is TGTGCCACCAGTCGGGAGGCAGATACGCAGTATTTT. The V gene is TRBV24-1, the J gene TRBJ2-3, with TRBD2 identical over 7 bases. After removal of 6 bases from V and 4 bases from J, the junction contained 0 bases not matched to a gene. The CDR3 is 12 residues long. Germline CDR1 is KGHDR and CDR2 is SFDVKD.

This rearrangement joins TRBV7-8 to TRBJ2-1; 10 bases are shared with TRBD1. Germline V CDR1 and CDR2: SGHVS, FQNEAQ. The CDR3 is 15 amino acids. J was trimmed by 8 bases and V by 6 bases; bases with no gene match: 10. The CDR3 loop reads CASSYSWTGGHEQFF. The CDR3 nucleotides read TGTGCCAGCAGTTATTCCTGGACAGGGGGTCATGAGCAGTTCTTC.

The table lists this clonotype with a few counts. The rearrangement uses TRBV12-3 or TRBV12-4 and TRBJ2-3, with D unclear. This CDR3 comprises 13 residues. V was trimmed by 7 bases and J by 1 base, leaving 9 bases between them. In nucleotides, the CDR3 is TGTGCCAGCACCCCTGGGCGCACAGATACGCAGTATTTT. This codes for CASTPGRTDTQYF.

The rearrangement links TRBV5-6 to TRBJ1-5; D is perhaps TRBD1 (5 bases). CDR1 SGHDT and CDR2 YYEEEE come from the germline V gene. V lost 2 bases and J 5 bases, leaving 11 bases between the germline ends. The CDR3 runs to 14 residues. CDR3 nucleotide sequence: TGTGCCAGCAGCTTTAGCCTGACAGATCAGCCCCAGCATTTT. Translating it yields CASSFSLTDQPQHF.

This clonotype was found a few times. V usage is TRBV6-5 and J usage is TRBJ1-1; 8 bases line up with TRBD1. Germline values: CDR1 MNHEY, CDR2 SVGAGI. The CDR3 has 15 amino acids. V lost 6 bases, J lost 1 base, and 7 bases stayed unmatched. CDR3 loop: CASRRTDRANTEAFF. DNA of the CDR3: TGTGCCAGCAGGCGGACGGACAGGGCGAACACTGAAGCTTTCTTT.

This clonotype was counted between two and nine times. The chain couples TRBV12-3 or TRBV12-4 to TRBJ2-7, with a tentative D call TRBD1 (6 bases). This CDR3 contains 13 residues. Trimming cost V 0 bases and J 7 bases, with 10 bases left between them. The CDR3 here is CASSLASRGEQYF. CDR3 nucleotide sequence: TGTGCCAGCAGTTTAGCATCCAGGGGTGAGCAGTACTTC.

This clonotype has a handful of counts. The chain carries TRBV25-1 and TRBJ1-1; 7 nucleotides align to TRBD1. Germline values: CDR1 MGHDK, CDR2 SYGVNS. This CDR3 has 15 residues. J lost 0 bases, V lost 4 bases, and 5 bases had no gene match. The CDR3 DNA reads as TGTGCCAGCAGTGCCGAAGACAGGGTGAACACTGAAGCTTTCTTT. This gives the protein CASSAEDRVNTEAFF. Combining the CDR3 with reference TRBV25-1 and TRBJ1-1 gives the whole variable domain EADIYQTPRYLVIGTGKKITLECSQTMGHDKMYWYQQDPGMELHLIHYSYGVNSTEKGDLSSESTVSRIRTEHFPLTLESARPSHTSQYLCASSAEDRVNTEAFFGQGTRLTVV.